This TCR beta chain is from a study of graft-versus-host responses after intestinal transplantation. Across the whole study: Anti-thymocyte globulin served as induction for all recipients, who then took tacrolimus and steroids for roughly 3 years. Study-wide findings and caveats: Researchers found peak circulating GvH clone levels linked to early post-transplant HvG declines. Detection of GvH clones occurred in recipient marrow, and some had their first appearance in ileum or blood. Within allografts, high graft-versus-host to host-versus-graft clonal ratios were seen among patients with graft-donor T cell macrochimerism.

Sequenced by immunoSEQ multiplex PCR; TCRdb stores in-frame clones only, minus some. The sample lists tens of thousands of clones; around 92% were seen once. As regards this clone: Its antigen is not known.

The germline gives CDR1 MNHEY, CDR2 SMNVEV (reference sequence). The CDR3 covers 15 residues. The ends were cut back, 6 bases at V and 4 bases at J, with 16 bases in the middle. The specimen comprised unstimulated CD8+ T cells sorted from spleen or lymph node cells, sampled before intestinal transplant. The J gene is TRBJ1-5, the V gene TRBV27, with D perhaps TRBD1 (5 bases). The clonotype comes from a human donor who received an intestinal transplant. The CDR3 is CASRPRGNGNQPQHF. CDR3 coding DNA: TGTGCCAGCAGACCCCGGGGGAATGGTAATCAGCCCCAGCATTTT.